Listed here is a single TCR beta chain. This clone was found once. Its antigen is not yet known. The sample holds no much larger clone one base away, and base qualities are not on file. This entry comes from a study of shared clonotypes between healthy human individuals (dated by TCRdb to 2020 to 2021). With regard to the full study: A couple of women and three men aged 18 to 49 years were included in the cohort. For each donor, CD4 naive and CD4 memory were each run on three plates, CD8 naive on two plates, and CD8 memory on one plate. To increase sequencing depth and limit assay-specific biases, TCR repertoire library preparation and sequencing were carried out by different laboratories using diverse techniques. Between about 0.94 and 8.9 billion PBMCs per donor were obtained by leukapheresis. Blood TCR repertoires of about five healthy adults were deeply sequenced to estimate repertoire size and the extent of clonotype sharing between individuals.

TCR CDR3 regions were amplified from genomic DNA by multiplex PCR using the deep immunoSEQ assay. Extracted genomic DNA from each cell subset was spread evenly across all wells of several immunoSEQ 96-well plates, with each plate serving as a replicate. For sorted subsets, roughly 200 ng of genomic DNA, equivalent to some 30,000 T cell genomes, went into each replicate PCR. Purified libraries were measured with a Qubit 3.0 fluorometer, size-checked on a Bioanalyzer 2100, and measured again with the KAPA Library Quantification kit. Each immunoSEQ 96-well plate was sequenced on its own single-read 150-cycle Illumina NextSeq 550 flow cell. The authors processed their data as follows. The immunoSEQ output contained only junctional sequences without quality scores, so filtering could not match that applied to full-length reads. Sequences were annotated with PyIR, a Python wrapper for IgBLAST v1.9, using IMGT germline references to assign V/J genes and CDR3. Any read was removed if the V/J assignment was weak (E-value above 1e-6), the CDR3 was missing, or the read contained stop codons, out-of-frame junctions, or ambiguous translated residues. A V3J clonotype was defined by an identical inferred V gene, J gene, and CDR3 amino acid sequence. Percentage overlap between repertoires was calculated by dividing the number of shared unique clonotypes by the size of the smaller repertoire. RTK rarefaction, the Chao1 estimator, and Recon v2.1 estimates of unobserved clonotypes were used to assess repertoire richness. Generation probabilities for all TCRbeta clonotypes obtained by the gDNA method from a handful of donors were computed using OLGA. In its TCRdb copy, this immuneACCESS table keeps in-frame sequences only and misses some clones. Where compared with another copy, unresolved V genes explain less than half of these, and the others have no known cause. V, J and clone size were drawn from that table, and D and trimming were deduced from the DNA. This sample comprises hundreds of thousands of clones, around 72% of them detected only once. About 1.7% of the sample rests with the top ten.

Study-level results and caveats: Incomplete sequencing was indicated by rarefaction of sorted-subset datasets, despite the large sequencing depth. The genetic and exposure-history diversity represented was limited by the small number of donors. Sampling was limited to blood, and TCR repertoires in tissue likely differ from TCR repertoires in blood. Pairwise subsampling indicated that sequencing depth was expected to affect the degree of clonotype sharing among donors. When a few donors were compared, the shared fraction of clonotypes was about 5.2% for naive CD4, around 3.6% for naive CD8, 2% to 2.5% for memory CD4, and about 0.36% for memory CD8. Naive subsets generally had larger estimated clonotype richness than memory subsets did. Higher generation probabilities were observed for clonotypes shared by all four sorted-subset donors than for non-shared clonotypes.

Based on the germline V gene, the CDR1 and CDR2 sequences are MNHNS and SASEGT. The junction shows trimming of 8 bases on V and 3 bases on J, and the gene matches do not reach 4 bases of it. From its cysteine to its phenylalanine, the CDR3 spans 12 amino acids. Only CDR3 DNA remains: 36 bases, in frame from the first base. Healthy HIV-negative adults with no recently reported acute infections or vaccinations were included as donors. Every donor was a Caucasian adult living in Nashville, Tennessee, USA. CD4+ T cells were enriched by magnetic negative selection; naive cells were then positively selected on CD45RA, and the negative fraction formed the memory subset. After blood collection by leukapheresis, PBMCs were isolated using Ficoll-Histopaque density gradient centrifugation and then cryopreserved in the vapor phase of liquid nitrogen. Analytical flow cytometry was used to check the purity and quantity of each magnetically sorted T cell population. Genomic DNA was isolated from each sorted fraction and quantified by UV absorbance on a Nanodrop 2000c.

The sequence was collected from a young woman in good health. Sequencing was done on a sample of memory CD4+ T cells sorted from blood. This sample's cell subset or site label indicates: CD45RA-negative fraction. The rearranged chain carries TRBV6-1 and TRBJ2-7; the junction holds 7 bases that match TRBD1. The CDR3 sequence is CASGDRDYEQYF. The DNA sequence is as follows: TGTGCCAGCGGCGACAGGGACTACGAGCAGTACTTC.